This section outlines one T cell receptor beta chain sequence together with its context. Its target is not known. The data were taken from a study of blood T cells in healthy people across ages. Study information: About one barcoded TCR beta cDNA was captured per two T cells. Study-wide results and limits: Among T cells, TCR beta diversity per million cells dropped roughly linearly as age rose.

The CDR3 sequence is 14 residues long. Trimming left V 9 bases short and J 1 base short, with 14 bases between. Germline V gives CDR1 LNHDA, CDR2 SQIVND (reference sequence). Ranging in age from about 6 to 95, the donors were healthy Caucasian individuals from Russia. The use of a sample-barcoded 5' primer and a J-beta primer mix characterized a second PCR of about 6 to 11 cycles. All cDNA molecules were each tagged by a template-switch adaptor with 12 random nucleotides. TCRdb ran MiXCR on the 5' RACE reads and lists one entry per CDR3 protein. There are around 1,900,000 distinct CDR3 sequences in the sample; around 42% occur only once, and about 23% lies in the top ten.

The gene calls are TRBV19 and TRBJ2-3; possibly TRBD2 for D (6 bases). The source of this sequence is a human donor in good health. Sample: blood. The CDR3 reads CASSIPGGTDTQYF. CDR3 DNA: TGTGCCAGCAGCATACCGGGAGGCACAGATACGCAGTATTTT. The complete variable domain, with remaining parts taken from reference TRBV19 and TRBJ2-3, reads DGGITQSPKYLFRKEGQNVTLSCEQNLNHDAMYWYRQDPGQGLRLIYYSQIVNDFQKGDIAEGYSVSREKKESFPLTVTSAQKNPTAFYLCASSIPGGTDTQYFGPGTRLTVL.